A single sample is the source of the 26 T cell receptor beta chains below, sequenced in a study of T cell responses to AZD1222 COVID-19 vaccine. Using immunoSEQ multiplex PCR, the repertoire was profiled, and TCRdb retains in-frame clones only, with some absent. The sample lists some 110,000 clones, roughly 93% occurring once. The material sequenced was peripheral blood, taken on day 0 of AZD1222 vaccination. The receptors here all came from an adult in good health.

A remark on this clone: Other DNA sequences in this specimen translate into the identical CDR3. J is TRBJ1-2 and V is TRBV28; D not resolved. V was clipped by 2 bases and J by 2 bases, with 0 bases between them. The CDR3 sequence is 11 residues long. Germline loops: CDR1 MDHEN, CDR2 SYDVKM. The CDR3 DNA is TGTGCCAGCAGTTTAAACTATGGCTACACCTTC. Protein: CASSLNYGYTF.

The chain is built from TRBV2 and TRBJ1-2, with no clear D. V dropped 7 bases and J dropped 0 bases, with 12 bases sitting between them. The germline V gene has CDR1 SNHLY and CDR2 FYNNEI. This CDR3 is built from 14 residues. CDR3 residues: CASKEAGTNYGYTF. The CDR3 DNA reads as TGTGCCAGCAAGGAGGCAGGCACTAACTATGGCTACACCTTC. The full variable domain, its missing parts supplied by reference TRBV2 and TRBJ1-2, is EPEVTQTPSHQVTQMGQEVILRCVPISNHLYFYWYRQILGQKVEFLVSFYNNEISEKSEIFDDQFSVERPDGSNFTLKIRSTKLEDSAMYFCASKEAGTNYGYTFGSGTRLTVV.

This clone was detected only once. This chain connects TRBV28 to TRBJ1-1; D gene uncertain. CDR1 and CDR2 from the germline V gene are MDHEN and SYDVKM. Trimming took off 3 bases at V and 0 bases at J, with 11 bases between the two ends. The CDR3 has 15 residues. CDR3 in amino acids: CASSFNRHLNTEAFF. CDR3 nucleotide sequence: TGTGCCAGCAGTTTTAATCGGCACCTGAACACTGAAGCTTTCTTT.

The chain recombines TRBV29-1 with TRBJ2-7, with 9 bases that match TRBD2. Germline CDR1 reads SQVTM; CDR2 reads ANQGSEA. V shed 4 bases, J shed 4 bases, and the junction held 14 bases outside the gene matches. This CDR3 comprises 16 residues. CDR3 in DNA: TGCAGCGTTGGTGTGGGGAGCGGGAGGAGGTGGTACGAGCAGTACTTC. Amino acids: CSVGVGSGRRWYEQYF.

V gene TRBV5-6 combines with J gene TRBJ1-5; TRBD1 is a possible D gene (6 bases). V lost 4 bases and J lost 3, with 17 bases in between. This CDR3 has 16 amino acids. Germline V CDR1 and CDR2: SGHDT, YYEEEE. The CDR3 DNA reads TGTGCCAGCAGCACAGGACAGCACGCTCTCAATCAGCCCCAGCATTTT. Its protein is CASSTGQHALNQPQHF.

The J gene is TRBJ2-2, the V gene TRBV28; 9 nucleotides match TRBD2. V was pared by 5 bases and J by 0 bases, with 4 bases of the junction left unmatched. There are 16 residues in the CDR3. The germline V gene encodes CDR1 MDHEN and CDR2 SYDVKM. CDR3 coding DNA: TGTGCCAGCAGTCCTAGCGGGGTCGCGAACACCGGGGAGCTGTTTTTT. This translates into CASSPSGVANTGELFF.

This clone showed up just a few times. This chain uses TRBV10-1 with TRBJ1-1, with D tentatively TRBD1 (5 bases). V was trimmed by 0 bases and J by 6 bases, leaving 11 bases between them. The germline gives CDR1 WNHNN, CDR2 SYGVQD (reference sequence). This CDR3 spans 14 amino acids. CDR3 nucleotides: TGCGCCAGCAGTGAGTCGTCGGGGACCCCTGAAGCTTTCTTT. Translating gives CASSESSGTPEAFF.

The rearrangement joins TRBV7-3 to TRBJ2-2; TRBD2 matches at 11 bases. With V trimmed by 5 bases and J by 6 bases, 5 bases remained unmatched. The CDR3 spans 15 residues. The germline V gene encodes CDR1 SGHTA and CDR2 FQGTGA. The CDR3 is CASSAGTSGAGELFF. CDR3 nucleotide sequence: TGTGCCAGCAGCGCAGGGACTAGCGGTGCCGGGGAGCTGTTTTTT.

This rearrangement joins TRBV9 to TRBJ2-2, with 8 bases fitting TRBD1. The CDR3 length is 14 residues. CDR1 and CDR2 (germline): SGDLS, YYNGEE. With V trimmed by 4 bases and J by 6 bases, 5 bases remained unmatched. CDR3 in amino acids: CASSPRTGSGELFF. CDR3 nucleotide sequence: TGTGCCAGCAGCCCTCGGACAGGGTCCGGGGAGCTGTTTTTT.

About this clone itself: At the DNA level, this CDR3 is encoded by other sequences in the same sample as well. The chain combines TRBV27 with TRBJ1-1; D is undetermined. The CDR3 is 13 amino acids. Germline loops: CDR1 MNHEY, CDR2 SMNVEV (reference sequence). Trimming took 3 bases from V and 1 from J, leaving 6 bases between them. In nucleotides, the CDR3 is TGTGCCAGCAGTTTGTGGGGGAACACTGAAGCTTTCTTT. It encodes CASSLWGNTEAFF.

The genes are TRBV19 and TRBJ1-5; D uncertain. V was clipped by 3 bases and J by 1 base, with 4 bases between them. Germline CDR1 reads LNHDA; CDR2 reads SQIVND (reference sequence). CDR3 length equals 13 residues. The CDR3 DNA follows: TGTGCCAGTAGTATTTCGAGCAATCAGCCCCAGCATTTT. Its translation: CASSISSNQPQHF.

The chain combines TRBV28 with TRBJ1-5, with D perhaps matching TRBD1 (6 bases). V lost 7 bases and J 5 bases, leaving 15 bases between the germline ends. CDR3 length equals 14 residues. Germline V gives CDR1 MDHEN, CDR2 SYDVKM. The CDR3 is CASIKWGADQPQHF. The CDR3 DNA follows: TGTGCCAGCATCAAATGGGGGGCGGATCAGCCCCAGCATTTT.

The chain links TRBV7-8 to TRBJ2-2, with D tentatively TRBD2 (6 bases). V was shortened by 2 bases and J by 5 bases, with 9 bases between the two germline ends. Germline CDR1 reads SGHVS; CDR2 reads FQNEAQ. The CDR3 spans 14 residues. The CDR3: CASSLWGRTGELFF. The CDR3 DNA reads TGTGCCAGCAGCTTATGGGGGAGGACCGGGGAGCTGTTTTTT.

The chain recombines TRBV6-5 with TRBJ2-5; no clear D. CDR1 is MNHEY, CDR2 SVGAGI, per germline. The CDR3 is made up of 11 amino acids. V lost 7 bases and J 4 bases, leaving 7 bases between the germline ends. The CDR3 DNA is TGTGCCAGCACCCTTCGAGAGACCCAGTACTTC. Amino acids: CASTLRETQYF.

The chain employs TRBV19 and TRBJ1-3; D unresolved. Germline loops: CDR1 LNHDA, CDR2 SQIVND (reference sequence). V lost 7 bases, J lost 0 bases, and 13 bases lay in between. CDR3 length: 15 amino acids. This chain's CDR3 is CASITGPYSGNTIYF. In DNA, the CDR3 is TGTGCCAGTATAACTGGTCCTTACTCTGGAAACACCATATATTTT.

The rearrangement links TRBV6-5 to TRBJ2-1, with D possibly being TRBD1 or TRBD2 (5 bases each). The CDR3 totals 16 residues. Trimming took off 0 bases at V and 9 bases at J, with 18 bases between the two ends. Germline V gives CDR1 MNHEY, CDR2 SVGAGI. CDR3 in amino acids: CASSYSITLRGAEQFF. Written as DNA, the CDR3 is TGTGCCAGCAGTTACTCGATTACACTAAGGGGAGCTGAGCAGTTCTTC.

The chain links TRBV6-5 to TRBJ2-5; D is uncertain. With 6 bases removed from V and 5 bases from J, the gap between germline ends came to 16 bases. This CDR3 comprises 14 residues. Germline V CDR1 and CDR2: MNHEY, SVGAGI. In nucleotides, the CDR3 is TGTGCCAGCAGGCTGAGACACTCTTGGGAGACCCAGTACTTC. Amino acids: CASRLRHSWETQYF.

The chain employs TRBV7-9 and TRBJ2-6, with a tentative D call TRBD1 (5 bases). V lost 5 bases, J lost 0 bases, and 11 bases lay in between. The CDR3 has 16 residues. Germline V lookup: CDR1 SEHNR, CDR2 FQNEAQ (reference sequence). CDR3 DNA: TGTGCCAGCAGCCCATCGACAGTCTCTGGGGCCAACGTCCTGACTTTC. It encodes CASSPSTVSGANVLTF.

This clone showed up just once. The genes are TRBV2 and TRBJ1-1; no reliable D call. Trimming shortened V by 3 bases and J by 2 bases, and 7 bases separated the two germline ends. The CDR3 covers 13 residues. CDR1 and CDR2 (germline): SNHLY, FYNNEI. The CDR3 spells CASSESANTEAFF. The CDR3 DNA follows: TGTGCCAGCAGTGAGTCAGCAAACACTGAAGCTTTCTTT.

DNA of the CDR3: TGTGCCAGCAGCTTCAGTTTGGAAGCTTTCTTT. Amino acids: CASSFSLEAFF. J is TRBJ1-1 and V is TRBV7-9; D not resolved. The germline V and J ends were trimmed by 3 bases and 8 bases, with 7 bases remaining between them. The CDR3 length is 11 residues. Germline CDR1 and CDR2: SEHNR and FQNEAQ (reference sequence).

This chain links TRBV3-1 (or the pseudogene TRBV3-2) with TRBJ2-7; perhaps TRBD2 as D (5 bases). Germline V gene data show CDR1 as LGHDT and CDR2 as YNNKEL (reference sequence). V lost 1 base and J lost 2, with 12 bases in between. The CDR3 spans 15 residues. The CDR3 protein is CASSQAADSTYEQYF. In DNA form, the CDR3 reads TGTGCCAGCAGCCAAGCGGCGGACTCAACCTACGAGCAGTACTTC.

The chain employs TRBV6-1 and TRBJ1-6; unclear D gene. Trimming pared 3 bases from V and 0 bases from J, leaving 12 bases between. The germline gives CDR1 MNHNS, CDR2 SASEGT. The length of the CDR3 is 17 residues. This chain's CDR3 is CASSEYRGSSYNSPLHF. The CDR3 nucleotides read TGTGCCAGCAGTGAGTACAGAGGGAGCTCCTATAATTCACCCCTCCACTTT.

The V gene is TRBV21-1, the J gene TRBJ2-3; the D segment call TRBD2 is taken from the table without a DNA check. TRBV21-1 is given as a pseudogene. The CDR3 is 20 amino acids. The CDR3 DNA follows: TGTGCCAGCAGCAAAATTAGTCTAGCGGGAACCAATAGCCACGCAGATACGCAGTATTTT. Amino acids: CASSKISLAGTNSHADTQYF.

This chain connects TRBV23-1 to TRBJ2-2, with 7 bases identical to TRBD1. TRBV23-1 carries the ORF label, with uncertain function. V was pared by 4 bases and J by 5 bases, with 10 bases of the junction left unmatched. The CDR3 is 16 amino acids. The CDR3 region has the DNA TGCGCCAGCAGTCGAGGGAACAGGGGCGGAACCGGGGAGCTGTTTTTT. Translated: CASSRGNRGGTGELFF.

The chain recombines TRBV3-1 (or the pseudogene TRBV3-2) with TRBJ1-2; no definite D call. Germline-derived CDR1 and CDR2 are LGHDT and YNNKEL (reference sequence). The CDR3 covers 15 residues. The V end lost 0 bases, the J end lost 1 base, and 9 bases lay between the germline ends. The CDR3 bases are TGTGCCAGCAGCCAAGACTGGAGGGATAACTATGGCTACACCTTC. This gives the protein CASSQDWRDNYGYTF.

The rearrangement uses TRBV5-1 and TRBJ2-2, with D perhaps TRBD1 or TRBD2 (7 bases each). V dropped 4 bases and J dropped 4 bases, with 14 bases sitting between them. This CDR3 comprises 15 residues. The germline gives CDR1 SGHRS, CDR2 YFSETQ. The CDR3 DNA sequence: TGCGCCAGCAGCGACCAGGGGGGGAGCACCGGGGAGCTGTTTTTT. Amino acid sequence: CASSDQGGSTGELFF.